This record looks at one T cell receptor (beta chain) sequence and its context. This sample stems from a study of cytomegalovirus exposure and HLA in healthy donors. Generated by immunoSEQ multiplex PCR, the TCRdb table keeps only in-frame clones and is missing some. This table holds 160,000 or so clones, about 88% found once. The CDR3 length is 15 residues. V dropped 4 bases and J dropped 3 bases, with 18 bases sitting between them. Germline V gene lookup returns CDR1 GTSNPN and CDR2 SVGIG (reference sequence). This TCR was sampled from a man aged 18 to 35 in good health and CMV-seronegative. Sequences were obtained from PBMCs. This chain joins TRBV30 and TRBJ2-5; the D gene is possibly TRBD1 (5 bases). The CDR3 nucleotides are TGTGCCTGGAACGGCTGGTCAGGGATCGAAGAGACCCAGTACTTC. Translation: CAWNGWSGIEETQYF.